Detailed here is one TCR beta chain. Its antigen is unknown. No quality values exist for individual bases; no much larger clone is one base distant. TCRbeta CDR3 regions were amplified from genomic DNA using the immunoSEQ Assay, a bias-controlled multiplex PCR. The original methods were these. The number of nucleated cells in each sample was estimated from the amplification of reference gene primers within the assay. To quantify the absolute abundance of each unique TCRbeta CDR3 rearrangement, sequence reads were collapsed and filtered. For each sample, productive Simpson clonality was calculated as the square root of Simpson's diversity index across productive rearrangements. The table comes from immuneACCESS by way of TCRdb, which keeps in-frame sequences with V and J called. Part of the clones is missing from these tables; in studies checked, under half for an unresolved V gene and the rest for unknown reasons. For V, J and clone size, that table is used; D and trimming come from the DNA. The sample table holds 270,000 or so clones, of which 80% to 90% were seen once. The ten most abundant clones make up 4% to 5% of the sample.

These data are taken from a study of blood T cell repertoires in COVID-19 (dated by TCRdb to 2018 to 2020). Study-level background: Collaborator samples came from the United States, Italy and Spain and covered acute and convalescent phases of COVID-19. The material from the prospective study consisted of cDNA or gDNA derived from T cells, B-cell-depleted T cells, or PBMCs. The dataset comprised deeply sampled blood TCRbeta repertoires from subjects exposed to, actively infected with, or recovered from COVID-19. The repertoires were released in a freely available public database intended as a resource for research on the immune response to SARS-CoV-2. Samples came from the ongoing ImmuneRACE study (first 160 participants) plus 1,254 subjects from 6 global collaborators. The sample metadata nearly always contained a de-identified subject ID, COVID-19 status, age in years and sex. Where available, HLA class I and class II types were obtained from metadata supplied by the sample provider rather than from assay-based typing.

The germline V gene sets CDR1 to SGHRS and CDR2 to YFSETQ. The CDR3, from cysteine to phenylalanine, totals 13 residues. Of all the DNA, just the CDR3 is kept, 39 bases in frame from base 1. A distance of 11 bases separates the germline ends of V and J, which lose 4 bases and 7 bases respectively. Another Seattle source contributed samples from volunteer blood donors who had recovered from COVID-19. Whole blood was collected in K2EDTA tubes by collaborating institutions according to the institutions' own protocols. Collaborator samples were shipped for TCRbeta analysis as frozen whole blood, isolated PBMCs, or DNA extracted from either sample type. The research as a whole found: Clinical and demographic metadata were provided uncurated, with the amount varying by source and participant.

The chain is assembled from TRBV5-1 and TRBJ1-4; the D gene is perhaps TRBD1, from 5 matching bases. The sequence came from a woman aged 40 to 50 who had recovered from COVID-19. Sequencing was carried out using peripheral blood. The CDR3 region: CASSPAGREKLFF. The DNA sequence follows: TGCGCCAGCAGCCCAGCAGGGCGTGAAAAACTGTTTTTT.